What follows are 18 T cell receptor beta chains derived from one specimen sequenced in a study of OX40 agonist ivuxolimab in advanced cancers. Produced via immunoSEQ multiplex PCR; TCRdb's table is partial and in-frame only. The table has approximately 92,000 clones, 84% seen once. Specimen: CD4+ or CD8+ T cells sorted from blood, collected in a trial of the OX40 agonist ivuxolimab. Source of these receptors: an adult with an advanced solid tumor such as melanoma, head and neck, liver or kidney cancer.

The CDR3 reads CASSLAGYEKLFF. CDR3 DNA: TGTGCCAGCAGCTTGGCGGGGTATGAAAAACTGTTTTTT. The genes are TRBV5-8 and TRBJ1-4; D gene uncertain. The germline V gene has CDR1 SGHTS and CDR2 YDEGEE. Trimming removed 0 bases at V and 6 bases at J, with 6 bases between. The CDR3 extends over 13 amino acids.

This clone was counted a single time. The chain uses TRBV18 and TRBJ2-5, with unresolved D. The CDR3 is made up of 12 amino acids. Between the trimmed V and J ends, which lost 5 bases and 5 bases, there was a span of 9 bases. In germline, CDR1 is KGHSH, CDR2 LQKENI. The CDR3: CASSDVGETQYF. Written as DNA, the CDR3 is TGTGCCAGCTCAGACGTGGGGGAGACCCAGTACTTC.

This clone has a single count. The V and J genes are TRBV7-9 and TRBJ1-1; D gene ambiguous. The germline gives CDR1 SEHNR, CDR2 FQNEAQ (reference sequence). This CDR3 is 12 amino acids long. The V gene lost 9 bases and the J gene lost 0 bases, with 8 bases spanning the gap. The CDR3 loop is CARDQMNTEAFF. In DNA, the CDR3 is TGTGCCAGGGATCAGATGAACACTGAAGCTTTCTTT.

The chain joins TRBV19 to TRBJ1-5; D unresolved. V was trimmed by 4 bases and J by 0 bases, leaving 4 bases between them. This CDR3 has 13 residues. Germline-derived CDR1 and CDR2 are LNHDA and SQIVND (reference sequence). DNA for the CDR3: TGTGCCAGTAGTAGGGTTAGCAATCAGCCCCAGCATTTT. Translating gives CASSRVSNQPQHF.

This rearrangement joins TRBV29-1 to TRBJ1-2; D unclear. The CDR3 length is 11 residues. CDR1 is SQVTM and CDR2 is ANQGSEA in the germline V gene. V dropped 4 bases and J dropped 6 bases, with 9 bases sitting between them. The DNA of the CDR3 is TGCAGCGTTGTCGACTCGGATGGCTACACCTTC. It encodes CSVVDSDGYTF.

The rearrangement uses TRBV7-2 and TRBJ1-3, with a weak D call TRBD1 (5 bases). The germline gives CDR1 SGHTA, CDR2 FQGNSA. The CDR3 consists of 14 residues. V dropped 2 bases and J dropped 5 bases, with 10 bases sitting between them. As DNA, the CDR3 is TGTGCCAGCAGCTTAAGAAGGGACCGAAACACCATATATTTT. This codes for CASSLRRDRNTIYF.

V and J are TRBV5-1 and TRBJ2-5; 12 nucleotides agree with TRBD2. The DNA matches TRBJ2-7 better at its end, which makes the J call doubtful. Germline V lookup: CDR1 SGHRS, CDR2 YFSETQ. This CDR3 is 18 amino acids long. The CDR3 nucleotides are TGCGCCAGCAGCTTGGGGCCGGGACTAGCGGGCAACTCCTACGAGCAGTACTTC. It specifies CASSLGPGLAGNSYEQYF.

The CDR3 protein is CASSPVGSAYEQYF. CDR3 nucleotides: TGTGCCAGCTCACCCGTGGGGTCCGCCTACGAGCAGTACTTC. V gene TRBV18 combines with J gene TRBJ2-7, with D unresolved. Germline V CDR1 and CDR2: KGHSH, LQKENI. The CDR3 loop spans 14 amino acids. V was pared by 3 bases and J by 2 bases, with 11 bases between.

The gene calls are TRBV5-1 and TRBJ1-2, with 8 bases lining up with TRBD1. This CDR3 spans 15 amino acids. Germline values: CDR1 SGHRS, CDR2 YFSETQ. Trimming took 3 bases from V and 1 from J; bases not matched to a gene: 5. DNA of the CDR3: TGCGCCAGCAGCTCCCGGACAGGGAGTAACTATGGCTACACCTTC. Protein sequence: CASSSRTGSNYGYTF.

CDR3 bases: TGTGCCACCAGCATCACAACAGGGTTTGGTGGCTACACCTTC. It codes for CATSITTGFGGYTF. The V call is TRBV15, the J call TRBJ1-2; TRBD1 might be the D (6 bases). The CDR3 spans 14 residues. V gave up 4 bases and J gave up 7 bases, with 16 bases separating them. CDR1 and CDR2 from the germline V gene are LNHNV and YYDKDF (reference sequence).

This clone turned up a few times. V gene TRBV5-1 combines with J gene TRBJ2-7; TRBD1 agrees at 9 bases. Germline V gene sequence: CDR1 SGHRS, CDR2 YFSETQ. The CDR3 length is 15 residues. V dropped 0 bases and J dropped 0; count of bases not matched to a gene: 1. CDR3 amino acids: CASSLETGGSYEQYF. The CDR3 DNA reads TGCGCCAGCAGCTTGGAGACAGGGGGCTCCTACGAGCAGTACTTC.

The chain recombines TRBV6-1 with TRBJ1-5; possibly TRBD1 for D (5 bases). The germline V gene has CDR1 MNHNS and CDR2 SASEGT. The CDR3 loop spans 13 amino acids. With 7 bases removed from V and 4 bases from J, the gap between germline ends came to 11 bases. The CDR3 bases are TGTGCCAGCATAGGGGTGGGGAATCAGCCCCAGCATTTT. It codes for CASIGVGNQPQHF.

The V gene is TRBV10-3, the J gene TRBJ2-2; the D gene is possibly TRBD1 (6 bases). The V gene lost 6 bases and the J gene lost 2 bases, with 10 bases spanning the gap. Germline CDR1 ENHRY, CDR2 SYGVKD. This CDR3 comprises 14 residues. The CDR3 nucleotides are TGTGCCATCAGGGAGACAGGAAACACCGGGGAGCTGTTTTTT. It yields the protein CAIRETGNTGELFF.

This rearrangement joins TRBV7-2 to TRBJ2-7, with 12 bases aligning to TRBD2. Germline CDR1 reads SGHTA; CDR2 reads FQGNSA. V lost 4 bases and J lost 6; bases outside the gene matches: 10. The CDR3 length is 16 residues. The CDR3 bases are TGTGCCAGCAGCTGGTTACTAGCGGGGGGCCGGTCCGAGCAGTACTTC. This encodes CASSWLLAGGRSEQYF.

The rearrangement links TRBV6-5 to TRBJ2-3; 8 bases map to TRBD1. Germline CDR1 and CDR2: MNHEY and SVGAGI. The CDR3 extends over 13 amino acids. V was pared by 5 bases and J by 5 bases, with 3 bases of the junction left unmatched. This CDR3 reads CASSDTGGDTQYF. The CDR3 DNA is TGTGCCAGCAGTGATACAGGGGGAGATACGCAGTATTTT.

The genes are TRBV11-2 and TRBJ2-2; the D is unclear. V lost 1 base, J lost 0 bases, and 9 bases lay in between. Germline V gene data show CDR1 as SGHAT and CDR2 as FQNNGV. The CDR3 has 16 residues. CDR3 residues: CASSLGPPSNTGELFF. The CDR3 bases are TGTGCCAGCAGCTTAGGTCCACCTTCGAACACCGGGGAGCTGTTTTTT. Full variable domain (missing parts from reference TRBV11-2 and TRBJ2-2): EAGVAQSPRYKIIEKRQSVAFWCNPISGHATLYWYQQILGQGPKLLIQFQNNGVVDDSQLPKDRFSAERLKGVDSTLKIQPAKLEDSAVYLCASSLGPPSNTGELFFGEGSRLTVL.

J is TRBJ2-3 and V is TRBV19, with D unclear. CDR1 and CDR2 from the germline V gene are LNHDA and SQIVND (reference sequence). The ends were cut back, 5 bases at V and 0 bases at J, with 6 bases in the middle. This CDR3 is built from 13 residues. CDR3 in amino acids: CASSSVSTDTQYF. CDR3 coding DNA: TGTGCCAGTAGTTCGGTTAGCACAGATACGCAGTATTTT.

V and J are TRBV10-3 and TRBJ2-5; D might be TRBD1 (6 bases). The CDR3 runs 14 residues. Between the trimmed V and J ends, which lost 1 base and 5 bases, there was a span of 11 bases. Germline V CDR1 and CDR2: ENHRY, SYGVKD. The CDR3 reads CAISEFGGGETQYF. For the CDR3, the DNA is TGTGCCATCAGTGAGTTTGGGGGCGGGGAGACCCAGTACTTC.